These T cell receptor beta chains were read from a single sample in a study of cytomegalovirus exposure and HLA in healthy donors. Sequenced by immunoSEQ multiplex PCR; TCRdb stores in-frame clones only, minus some. Its listing shows under 90,000 clones. Sequencing used PBMCs. These receptors were collected from a man aged 45-60 years in good health and CMV-seropositive. CDR3s include the opening cysteine and the closing phenylalanine or tryptophan. Each record gives: D gene, J gene, V gene, CDR3 protein, CDR3 DNA. D genes are given only for firm matches.

TRBD2 TRBJ2-2 TRBV25-1 CASSEAGAREGISGELFF TGTGCCAGCAGTGAGGCCGGCGCGCGGGAGGGTATATCAGGGGAGCTGTTTTTT
- TRBJ1-1 TRBV5-1 CASSLRGGTEAFF TGCGCCAGCAGCTTGCGGGGGGGAACTGAAGCTTTCTTT
- TRBJ2-1 TRBV18 CASSPDPGEQFF TGTGCCAGCTCACCTGACCCAGGTGAGCAGTTCTTC
- TRBJ1-5 TRBV19 CASRSGPMEQPQHF TGTGCCAGTAGAAGTGGCCCTATGGAGCAGCCCCAGCATTTT
- TRBJ2-3 TRBV6-5 CASSTSAADTQYF TGTGCCAGCAGTACGAGTGCGGCAGATACGCAGTATTTT
TRBD1 TRBJ1-1 TRBV5-1 CASSPSRAHFGTGERSTEAFF TGCGCCAGCAGCCCGTCCCGAGCCCATTTTGGCACAGGGGAAAGGAGCACTGAAGCTTTCTTT
TRBD1 TRBJ1-2 TRBV7-9 CASKLTRTGGNYGYTF TGTGCCAGCAAACTAACTAGGACAGGGGGCAATTATGGCTACACCTTC
- TRBJ2-5 TRBV5-1 CASSPAGWETQYF TGCGCCAGCAGCCCCGCAGGGTGGGAGACCCAGTACTTC
TRBD1 TRBJ2-2 TRBV5-1 CASSFRDRGLSGSTGELFF TGCGCCAGCAGCTTCCGGGACAGGGGCCTCTCTGGGTCCACCGGGGAGCTGTTTTTT
- TRBJ2-5 TRBV7-3 CASSRRHQETQYF TGTGCCAGCAGTCGTCGTCACCAAGAGACCCAGTACTTC
- TRBJ1-3 TRBV18 CASSPSVTGSLSGNTIYF TGTGCCAGCTCACCGTCCGTGACGGGGTCCCTCTCTGGAAACACCATATATTTT
- TRBJ2-3 TRBV5-1 CASSLGQVLSTDTQYF TGCGCCAGCAGCTTGGGACAGGTCCTATCCACAGATACGCAGTATTTT
TRBD2 TRBJ2-1 TRBV7-3 CASSPGGALNEQFF TGTGCCAGCAGCCCCGGGGGGGCCCTGAATGAGCAGTTCTTC
TRBD1 TRBJ1-1 TRBV5-6 CASSSEILQGVNTEAFF TGTGCCAGCAGCTCTGAAATCCTACAGGGGGTGAACACTGAAGCTTTCTTT
TRBD2 TRBJ2-3 TRBV7-9 CASSFGTNTDTQYF TGTGCCAGCAGCTTTGGGACTAACACAGATACGCAGTATTTT
- TRBJ1-2 TRBV27 CASSFSSGNYGYTF TGTGCCAGCAGTTTTAGTTCAGGGAACTATGGCTACACCTTC
- TRBJ2-2 TRBV9 CASSALQGTGELFF TGTGCCAGCAGCGCCCTACAGGGAACCGGGGAGCTGTTTTTT
- TRBJ1-1 TRBV2 CASSVGRGGTEAFF TGTGCCAGCAGTGTAGGACGGGGGGGCACTGAAGCTTTCTTT
- TRBJ2-5 TRBV19 CASSLGGGIQETQYF TGTGCCAGTAGTTTAGGGGGGGGAATTCAAGAGACCCAGTACTTC
- TRBJ1-5 TRBV7-8 CASSSPQKEGRVNQPQHF TGTGCCAGCAGCTCCCCGCAAAAGGAAGGGAGGGTCAATCAGCCCCAGCATTTT
- TRBJ1-2 TRBV27 CASSFRGKSYTF TGTGCCAGCAGTTTTAGGGGGAAAAGCTACACCTTC
- TRBJ1-2 TRBV6-1 CASSDWGHFYGYTF TGTGCCAGCAGTGATTGGGGACACTTCTATGGCTACACCTTC
- TRBJ2-2 TRBV6-5 CASSYYRGGDTGELFF TGTGCCAGCAGTTACTATAGAGGGGGGGACACCGGGGAGCTGTTTTTT
- TRBJ1-2 TRBV7-2 CASSLMTGTSYGYTF TGTGCCAGCAGCCTTATGACTGGGACTAGTTATGGCTACACCTTC
- TRBJ1-2 TRBV14 CASSPLFLFGGYTF TGTGCCAGCAGCCCCCTATTTCTTTTCGGGGGCTACACCTTC
- TRBJ1-2 TRBV9 CASSQETIGGKGYTF TGCGCCAGCAGCCAAGAAACAATCGGGGGGAAGGGCTACACCTTC
- TRBJ1-4 TRBV5-6 CASSIGGWGTNEKLFF TGTGCCAGCAGCATTGGGGGCTGGGGCACTAATGAAAAACTGTTTTTT
- TRBJ1-5 TRBV7-6 CASSLRASAEGQPQHF TGTGCCAGCAGCTTACGGGCTTCGGCCGAGGGTCAGCCCCAGCATTTT
- TRBJ2-3 TRBV5-1 CASSLGLQGTDTQYF TGCGCCAGCAGCTTGGGATTGCAGGGCACAGATACGCAGTATTTT
- TRBJ1-2 TRBV6-1 CASSTGWNYGYTF TGTGCCAGCAGTACAGGGTGGAACTATGGCTACACCTTC
- TRBJ2-3 TRBV19 CASTFVQGSADTQYF TGTGCCAGCACCTTCGTGCAGGGATCCGCAGATACGCAGTATTTT